This record concerns one T cell receptor (beta chain) sequence. The CDR3 is 16 residues long. The ends were cut back, 0 bases at V and 0 bases at J, with 9 bases in the middle. Germline assignment: CDR1 SGDLS and CDR2 YYNGEE. This entry comes from a study of CD8 T cells in ankylosing spondylitis. In TCRdb, the 5' RACE reads were re-called with MiXCR into one record per CDR3 protein. The sample contains 250,000 or so distinct CDR3 sequences, about 10% of which appear only once. The receptor's source is a male donor with ankylosing spondylitis or in good health (not recorded which). What was sequenced was blood, either unsorted or a sorted T cell fraction (not recorded which). The rearrangement links TRBV9 to TRBJ2-2; D unclear. The CDR3 nucleotides read TGTGCCAGCAGCGTAGTGGGTGACCCGAACACCGGGGAGCTGTTTTTT. It yields the protein CASSVVGDPNTGELFF.